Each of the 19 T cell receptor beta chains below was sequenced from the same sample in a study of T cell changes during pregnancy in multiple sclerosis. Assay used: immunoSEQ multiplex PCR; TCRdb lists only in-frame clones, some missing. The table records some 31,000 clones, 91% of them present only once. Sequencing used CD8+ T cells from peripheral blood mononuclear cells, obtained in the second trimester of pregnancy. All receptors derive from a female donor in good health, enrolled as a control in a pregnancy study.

Written as DNA, the CDR3 is TGCGCCAGCAGCTTAGACAGGACTGAAGCTTTCTTT. The encoded protein is CASSLDRTEAFF. The chain has TRBV5-1 and TRBJ1-1, with D maybe TRBD1 (6 bases). Germline-derived CDR1 and CDR2 are SGHRS and YFSETQ. CDR3 size: 12 residues. Trimming removed 2 bases at V and 5 bases at J, with 7 bases between.

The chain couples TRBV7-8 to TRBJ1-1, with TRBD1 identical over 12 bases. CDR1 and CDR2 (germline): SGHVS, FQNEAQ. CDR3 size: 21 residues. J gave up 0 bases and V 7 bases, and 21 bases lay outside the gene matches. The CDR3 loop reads CASIPRSSVGQGAGLNTEAFF. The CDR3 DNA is TGTGCCAGCATCCCTAGGTCATCAGTGGGACAGGGGGCTGGATTGAACACTGAAGCTTTCTTT.

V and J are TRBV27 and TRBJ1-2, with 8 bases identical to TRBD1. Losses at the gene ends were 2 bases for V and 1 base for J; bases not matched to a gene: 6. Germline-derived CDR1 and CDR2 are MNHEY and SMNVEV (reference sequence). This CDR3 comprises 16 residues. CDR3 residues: CASSLIPGGDNYGYTF. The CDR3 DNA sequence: TGTGCCAGCAGTTTAATCCCAGGGGGCGATAACTATGGCTACACCTTC.

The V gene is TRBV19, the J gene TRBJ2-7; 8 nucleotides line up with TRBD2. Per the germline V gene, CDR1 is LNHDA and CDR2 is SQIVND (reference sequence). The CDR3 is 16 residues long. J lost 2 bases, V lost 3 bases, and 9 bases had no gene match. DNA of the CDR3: TGTGCCAGTAGTATGGATCTGACTAGCGTAACCTACGAGCAGTACTTC. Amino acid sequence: CASSMDLTSVTYEQYF. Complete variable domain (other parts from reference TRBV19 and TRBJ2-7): DGGITQSPKYLFRKEGQNVTLSCEQNLNHDAMYWYRQDPGQGLRLIYYSQIVNDFQKGDIAEGYSVSREKKESFPLTVTSAQKNPTAFYLCASSMDLTSVTYEQYFGPGTRLTVT.

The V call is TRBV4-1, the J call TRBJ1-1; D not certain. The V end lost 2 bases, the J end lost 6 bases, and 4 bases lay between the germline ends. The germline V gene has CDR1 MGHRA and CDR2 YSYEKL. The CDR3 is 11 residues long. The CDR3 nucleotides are TGCGCCAGCAGCCAAACAGCTGAAGCTTTCTTT. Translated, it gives CASSQTAEAFF.

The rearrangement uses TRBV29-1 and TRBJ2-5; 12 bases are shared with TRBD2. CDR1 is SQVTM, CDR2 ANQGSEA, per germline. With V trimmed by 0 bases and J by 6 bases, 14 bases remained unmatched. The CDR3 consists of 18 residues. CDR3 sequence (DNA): TGCAGCGTTGAAGATCGACTAGCGGGGGCTCCAGGTGGAAAGACCCAGTACTTC. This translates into CSVEDRLAGAPGGKTQYF.

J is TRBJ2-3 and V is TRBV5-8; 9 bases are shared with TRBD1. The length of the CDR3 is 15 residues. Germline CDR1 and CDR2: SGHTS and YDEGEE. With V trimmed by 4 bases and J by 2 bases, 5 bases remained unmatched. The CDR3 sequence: CASSLGQGVTDTQYF. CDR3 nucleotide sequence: TGTGCCAGCAGCCTGGGACAGGGTGTCACAGATACGCAGTATTTT.

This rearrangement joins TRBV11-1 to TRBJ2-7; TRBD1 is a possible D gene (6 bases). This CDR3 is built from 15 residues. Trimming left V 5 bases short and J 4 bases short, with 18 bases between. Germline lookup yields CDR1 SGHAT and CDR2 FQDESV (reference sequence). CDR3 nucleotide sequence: TGTGCCAGCAGCAGAGGGTGGACAGAAGTGTACGAGCAGTACTTC. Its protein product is CASSRGWTEVYEQYF.

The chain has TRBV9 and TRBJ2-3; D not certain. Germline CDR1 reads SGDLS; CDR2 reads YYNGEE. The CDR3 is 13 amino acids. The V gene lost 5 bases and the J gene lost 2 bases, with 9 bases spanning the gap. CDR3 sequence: CASSVGNTDTQYF. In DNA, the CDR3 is TGTGCCAGCAGTGTGGGCAACACAGATACGCAGTATTTT.

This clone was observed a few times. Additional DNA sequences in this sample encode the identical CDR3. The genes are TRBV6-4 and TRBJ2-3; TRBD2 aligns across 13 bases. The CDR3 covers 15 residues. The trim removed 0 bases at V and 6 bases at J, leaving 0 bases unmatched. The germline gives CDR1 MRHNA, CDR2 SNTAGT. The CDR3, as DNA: TGTGCCAGCAGTGACTCGACTAGCGGGGGGGATACGCAGTATTTT. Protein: CASSDSTSGGDTQYF.

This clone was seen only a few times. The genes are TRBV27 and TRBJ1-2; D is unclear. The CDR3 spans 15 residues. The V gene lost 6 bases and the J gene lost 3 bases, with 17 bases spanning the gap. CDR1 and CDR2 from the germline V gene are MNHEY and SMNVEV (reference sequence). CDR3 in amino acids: CASSPTGMVYYGYTF. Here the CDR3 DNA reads TGTGCCAGCAGCCCCACCGGGATGGTCTACTATGGCTACACCTTC.

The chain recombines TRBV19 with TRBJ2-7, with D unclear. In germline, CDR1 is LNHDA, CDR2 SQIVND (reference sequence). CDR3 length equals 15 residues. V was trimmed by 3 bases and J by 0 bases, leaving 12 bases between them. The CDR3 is CASSILSASSYEQYF. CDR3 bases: TGTGCCAGTAGTATCTTGAGCGCAAGCTCCTACGAGCAGTACTTC.

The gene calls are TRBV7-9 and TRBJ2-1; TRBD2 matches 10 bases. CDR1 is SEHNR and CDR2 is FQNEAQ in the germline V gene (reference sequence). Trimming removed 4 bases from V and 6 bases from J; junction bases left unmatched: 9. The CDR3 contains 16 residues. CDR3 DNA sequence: TGTGCCAGCAGCTCGCCACTAGCGGGGAAAATCAATGAGCAGTTCTTC. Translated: CASSSPLAGKINEQFF.

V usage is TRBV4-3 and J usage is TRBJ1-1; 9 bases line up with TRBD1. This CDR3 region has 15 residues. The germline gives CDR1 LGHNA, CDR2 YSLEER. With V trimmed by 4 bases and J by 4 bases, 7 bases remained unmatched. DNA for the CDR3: TGCGCCAGCAGCCCAGGGACAGGGATGGGCACTGAAGCTTTCTTT. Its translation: CASSPGTGMGTEAFF.

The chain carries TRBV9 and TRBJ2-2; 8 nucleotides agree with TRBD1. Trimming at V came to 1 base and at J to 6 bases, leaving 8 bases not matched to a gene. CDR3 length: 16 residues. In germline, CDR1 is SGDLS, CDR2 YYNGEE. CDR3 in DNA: TGTGCCAGCAGCGTATTGGGCAGGGGGCATGCCGGGGAGCTGTTTTTT. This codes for CASSVLGRGHAGELFF.

The chain's CDR3 is CASSDSRQEPYNEQFF. DNA of the CDR3: TGCGCCAGCAGTGATTCCCGACAGGAGCCTTACAATGAGCAGTTCTTC. The V call is TRBV10-2, the J call TRBJ2-1, with D possibly being TRBD1 (6 bases). CDR1 and CDR2 (germline): WSHSY, SAAADI. This CDR3 contains 16 residues. V was pared by 3 bases and J by 4 bases, with 16 bases between.

The CDR3 loop is CASGLGGGRETGELFF. The CDR3 DNA sequence: TGTGCTAGTGGTTTGGGAGGGGGAAGGGAAACCGGGGAGCTGTTTTTT. The chain couples TRBV12-5 to TRBJ2-2, with D perhaps matching TRBD1 (6 bases). CDR3 length: 16 residues. V shed 1 base and J shed 5 bases, with 14 bases lying between them. Per the germline V gene, CDR1 is LGHNT and CDR2 is FRNRAP.

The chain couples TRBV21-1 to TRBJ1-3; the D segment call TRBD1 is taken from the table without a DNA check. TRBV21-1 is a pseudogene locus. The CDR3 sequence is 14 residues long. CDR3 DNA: TGTGCCAGCATCCTCAGGGGATCCGGAAACACCATATATTTT. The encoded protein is CASILRGSGNTIYF.

The CDR3 sequence: CASSRSSYNEQFF. The DNA of the CDR3 is TGTGCCAGCAGTAGGAGCTCCTACAATGAGCAGTTCTTC. The V call is TRBV27, the J call TRBJ2-1; D is undetermined. The V gene lost 5 bases and the J gene lost 0 bases, with 5 bases spanning the gap. Germline CDR1 reads MNHEY; CDR2 reads SMNVEV (reference sequence). The CDR3 has 13 amino acids.